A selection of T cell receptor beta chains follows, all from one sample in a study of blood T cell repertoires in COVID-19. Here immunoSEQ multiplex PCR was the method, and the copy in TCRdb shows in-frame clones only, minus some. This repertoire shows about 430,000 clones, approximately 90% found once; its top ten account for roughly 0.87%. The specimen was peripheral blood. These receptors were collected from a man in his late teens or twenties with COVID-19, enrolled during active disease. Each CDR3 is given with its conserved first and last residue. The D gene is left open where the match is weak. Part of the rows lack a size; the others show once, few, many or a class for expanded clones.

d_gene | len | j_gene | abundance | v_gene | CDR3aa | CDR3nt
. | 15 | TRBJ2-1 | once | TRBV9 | CASSGGPTPYNEQFF | TGTGCCAGCAGCGGAGGCCCAACTCCTTACAATGAGCAGTTCTTC
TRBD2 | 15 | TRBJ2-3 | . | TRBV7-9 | CASSFRAGGGDTQYF | TGTGCCAGCAGCTTTAGAGCGGGAGGGGGAGATACGCAGTATTTT
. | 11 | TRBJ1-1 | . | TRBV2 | CASTLYTEAFF | TGTGCCAGCACCCTTTACACTGAAGCTTTCTTT
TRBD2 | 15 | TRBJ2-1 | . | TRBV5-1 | CASSSALAGAREQFF | TGCGCCAGCAGCTCGGCGCTAGCGGGAGCCCGAGAGCAGTTCTTC
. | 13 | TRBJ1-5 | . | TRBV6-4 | CASSAGPNQPQHF | TGTGCCAGCTCGGCGGGACCCAATCAGCCCCAGCATTTT
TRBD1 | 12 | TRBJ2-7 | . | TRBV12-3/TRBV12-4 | CATGQAVGEQYF | TGTGCCACAGGACAGGCGGTTGGCGAGCAGTACTTC
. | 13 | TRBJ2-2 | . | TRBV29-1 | CSVGLVGTGELFF | TGCAGCGTTGGACTAGTTGGGACCGGGGAGCTGTTTTTT
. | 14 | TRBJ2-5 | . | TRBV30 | CAWTEMATQETQYF | TGTGCCTGGACAGAAATGGCCACCCAAGAGACCCAGTACTTC
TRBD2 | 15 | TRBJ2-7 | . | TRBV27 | CASSLRIAGGYEQYF | TGTGCCAGCAGTCTCCGGATAGCGGGGGGCTACGAGCAGTACTTC
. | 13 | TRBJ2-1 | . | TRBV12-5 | CASGLARINEQFF | TGTGCTAGTGGTTTGGCCAGGATCAATGAGCAGTTCTTC
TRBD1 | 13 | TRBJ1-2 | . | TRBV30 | CAWETGQGYGYTF | TGTGCCTGGGAAACCGGACAGGGCTATGGCTACACCTTC
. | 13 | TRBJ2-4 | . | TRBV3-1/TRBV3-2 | CASSLAQMDIQYF | TGTGCCAGCAGCCTAGCGCAGATGGACATTCAGTACTTC
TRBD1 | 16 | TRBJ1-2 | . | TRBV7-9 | CASSLHTGALGYGYTF | TGTGCCAGCAGCCTACATACAGGGGCCCTGGGCTATGGCTACACCTTC
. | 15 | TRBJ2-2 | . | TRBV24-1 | CATSERTGASGELFF | TGTGCCACCAGTGAAAGAACAGGCGCCTCCGGGGAGCTGTTTTTT
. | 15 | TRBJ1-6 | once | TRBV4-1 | CASSQEFRENSPLHF | TGCGCCAGCAGCCAAGAATTCAGGGAAAATTCACCCCTCCACTTT
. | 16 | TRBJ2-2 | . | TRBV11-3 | CASSYPFAGKSGELFF | TGTGCCAGCAGCTACCCGTTTGCAGGGAAGTCCGGGGAGCTGTTTTTT
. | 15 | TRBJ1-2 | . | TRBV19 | CASSIFGQANYGYTF | TGTGCCAGTAGTATCTTTGGCCAGGCTAACTATGGCTACACCTTC
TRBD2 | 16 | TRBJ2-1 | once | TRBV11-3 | CASSQGLAGVTNEQFF | TGTGCCAGCAGCCAGGGACTAGCGGGAGTAACCAATGAGCAGTTCTTC
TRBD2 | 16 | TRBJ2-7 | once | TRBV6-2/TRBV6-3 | CASSSRGGERTYEQYF | TGTGCCAGCAGCTCACGCGGGGGGGAGAGGACCTACGAGCAGTACTTC
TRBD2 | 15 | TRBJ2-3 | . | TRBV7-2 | CASSTSGGGADTQYF | TGTGCCAGCAGCACTAGCGGGGGAGGGGCAGATACGCAGTATTTT
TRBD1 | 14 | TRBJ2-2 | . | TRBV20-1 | CSASNRGSTGELFF | TGCAGTGCTAGTAACAGGGGGAGCACCGGGGAGCTGTTTTTT
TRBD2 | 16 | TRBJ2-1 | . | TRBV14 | CASSQVAGGSYNEQFF | TGTGCCAGCAGCCAAGTAGCGGGCGGGTCCTACAATGAGCAGTTCTTC
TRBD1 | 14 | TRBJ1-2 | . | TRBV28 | CASSFQDRAGGYTF | TGTGCCAGCAGTTTCCAGGACAGGGCTGGTGGCTACACCTTC
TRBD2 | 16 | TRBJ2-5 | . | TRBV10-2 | CATAPGTSGDQETQYF | TGCGCCACCGCACCCGGGACTAGCGGGGACCAAGAGACCCAGTACTTC
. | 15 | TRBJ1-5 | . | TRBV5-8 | CASSLLWGADQPQHF | TGTGCCAGCAGCTTGTTGTGGGGCGCGGATCAGCCCCAGCATTTT
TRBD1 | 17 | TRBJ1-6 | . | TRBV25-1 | CASSDPPTGLSDSPLHF | TGTGCCAGCAGTGACCCCCCGACAGGGCTAAGTGATTCACCCCTCCACTTT
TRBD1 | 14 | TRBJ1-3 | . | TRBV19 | CASSISGTVNTIYF | TGTGCCAGTAGTATATCCGGGACAGTAAACACCATATATTTT
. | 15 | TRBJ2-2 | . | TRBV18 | CASSSPGLHTGELFF | TGTGCCAGCTCATCACCGGGACTGCACACCGGGGAGCTGTTTTTT
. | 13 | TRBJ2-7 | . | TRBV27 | CASSASTLGEQYF | TGTGCCAGCAGTGCTAGTACCCTCGGCGAGCAGTACTTC
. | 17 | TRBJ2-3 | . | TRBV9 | CASSVGGGSLFPDTQYF | TGTGCCAGCAGCGTTGGGGGAGGCAGTCTGTTCCCAGATACGCAGTATTTT
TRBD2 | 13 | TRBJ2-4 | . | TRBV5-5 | CASSASGGNIQYF | TGTGCCAGCAGCGCTAGCGGTGGGAACATTCAGTACTTC
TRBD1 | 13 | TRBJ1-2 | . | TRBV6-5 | CASRRDRGYGYTF | TGTGCCAGCAGACGGGACAGGGGCTATGGCTACACCTTC
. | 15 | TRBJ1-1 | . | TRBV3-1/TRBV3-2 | CASSRKAAGNTEAFF | TGTGCCAGCAGCCGAAAGGCCGCAGGGAACACTGAAGCTTTCTTT
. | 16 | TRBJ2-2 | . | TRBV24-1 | CATSDSGHANTGELFF | TGTGCCACCAGTGATTCGGGACACGCGAACACCGGGGAGCTGTTTTTT
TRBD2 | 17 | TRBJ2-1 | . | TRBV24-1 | CATSDISGRAAYNEQFF | TGTGCCACCAGTGATATTAGCGGGAGGGCCGCCTACAATGAGCAGTTCTTC
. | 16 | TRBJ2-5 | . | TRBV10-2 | CASSDWGTGNQETQYF | TGCGCCAGCAGTGATTGGGGAACCGGGAACCAAGAGACCCAGTACTTC
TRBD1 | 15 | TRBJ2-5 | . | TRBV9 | CASSVGTGYIETQYF | TGTGCCAGCAGCGTAGGGACAGGGTATATTGAGACCCAGTACTTC
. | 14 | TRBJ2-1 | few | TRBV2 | CASSSVTGYNEQFF | TGTGCCAGCAGTTCGGTTACAGGGTACAATGAGCAGTTCTTC